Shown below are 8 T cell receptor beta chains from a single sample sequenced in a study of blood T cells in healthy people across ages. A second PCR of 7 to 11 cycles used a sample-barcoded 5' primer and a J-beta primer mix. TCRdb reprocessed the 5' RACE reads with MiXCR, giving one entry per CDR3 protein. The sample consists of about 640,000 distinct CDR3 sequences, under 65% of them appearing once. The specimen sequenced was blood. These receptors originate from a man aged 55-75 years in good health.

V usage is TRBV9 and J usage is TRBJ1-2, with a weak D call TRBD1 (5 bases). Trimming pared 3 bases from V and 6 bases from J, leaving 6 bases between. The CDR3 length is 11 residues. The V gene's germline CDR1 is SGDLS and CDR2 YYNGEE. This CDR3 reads CASSGGDGYTF. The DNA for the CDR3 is TGTGCCAGCAGCGGGGGCGATGGCTACACCTTC.

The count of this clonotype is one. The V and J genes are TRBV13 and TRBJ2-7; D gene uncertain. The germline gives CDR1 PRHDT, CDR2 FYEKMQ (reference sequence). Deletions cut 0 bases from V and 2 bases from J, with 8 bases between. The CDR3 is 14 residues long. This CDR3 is CASSLGGPPYEQYF. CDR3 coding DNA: TGTGCCAGCAGCTTAGGCGGCCCCCCCTACGAGCAGTACTTC.

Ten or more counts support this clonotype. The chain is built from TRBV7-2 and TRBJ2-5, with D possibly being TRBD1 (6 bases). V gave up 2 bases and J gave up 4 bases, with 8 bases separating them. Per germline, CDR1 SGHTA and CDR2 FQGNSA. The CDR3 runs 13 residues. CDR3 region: CASSLQDRETQYF. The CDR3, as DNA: TGTGCCAGCAGCTTACAGGACAGAGAGACCCAGTACTTC. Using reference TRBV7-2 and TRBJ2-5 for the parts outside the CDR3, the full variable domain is GAGVSQSPSNKVTEKGKDVELRCDPISGHTALYWYRQSLGQGLEFLIYFQGNSAPDKSGLPSDRFSAERTGGSVSTLTIQRTQQEDSAVYLCASSLQDRETQYFGPGTRLLVL.

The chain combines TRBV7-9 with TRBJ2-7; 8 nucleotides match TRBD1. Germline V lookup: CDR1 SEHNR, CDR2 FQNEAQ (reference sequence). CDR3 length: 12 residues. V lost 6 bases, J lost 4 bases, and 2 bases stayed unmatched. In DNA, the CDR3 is TGTGCCAGCAGGAGACAGGGGTACGAGCAGTACTTC. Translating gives CASRRQGYEQYF.

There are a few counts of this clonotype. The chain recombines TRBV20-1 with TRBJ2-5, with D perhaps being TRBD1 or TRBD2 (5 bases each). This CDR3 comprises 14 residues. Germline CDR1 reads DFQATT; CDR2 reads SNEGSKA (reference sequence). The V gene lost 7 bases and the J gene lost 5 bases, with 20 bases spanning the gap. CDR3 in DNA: TGCAGTGTCACGGGGCGGCCAGGTCGGGAGACCCAGTACTTC. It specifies CSVTGRPGRETQYF.

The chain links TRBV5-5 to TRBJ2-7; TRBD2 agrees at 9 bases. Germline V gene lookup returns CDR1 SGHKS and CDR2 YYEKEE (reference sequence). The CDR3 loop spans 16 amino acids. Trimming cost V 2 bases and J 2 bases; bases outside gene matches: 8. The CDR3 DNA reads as TGTGCCAGCAGCTTCCGACTAGCGGCCCCTACCTACGAGCAGTACTTC. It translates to CASSFRLAAPTYEQYF.

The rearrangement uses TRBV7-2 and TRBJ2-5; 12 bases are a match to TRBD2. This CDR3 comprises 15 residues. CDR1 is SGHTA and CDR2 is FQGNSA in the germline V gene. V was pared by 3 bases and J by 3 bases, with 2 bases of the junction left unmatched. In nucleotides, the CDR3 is TGTGCCAGCAGCTTTAGGACTAGCGGGGAAGAGACCCAGTACTTC. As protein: CASSFRTSGEETQYF.

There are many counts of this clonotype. CDR3 sequence (DNA): TGTGCCAGCAGCACCGTCAGCGGGAGCTGTGGCTACACCTTC. It encodes CASSTVSGSCGYTF. The chain is built from TRBV2 and TRBJ1-2, with D unresolved. The V gene's germline CDR1 is SNHLY and CDR2 FYNNEI. Trimming took off 6 bases at V and 7 bases at J, with 18 bases between the two ends. CDR3 length equals 14 residues.